This is a list of T cell receptor beta chains from one sample in a study of neoadjuvant nivolumab and ipilimumab in lung cancer. Libraries were prepared by immunoSEQ multiplex PCR; TCRdb keeps only in-frame clonotypes and omits some of them. The sample includes approximately 40,000 clones, roughly 87% of them seen just once. The source was peripheral blood, collected before neoadjuvant nivolumab, alone or with ipilimumab. These receptors all stem from an adult with non-small cell lung cancer. Each CDR3 is given with its conserved first and last residue. Each record gives: CDR3 protein, CDR3 DNA, clone size, V gene, J gene, D gene. The D gene is left open where the match is weak. Not every row has a clone size; where given, it reads once, few, many or a size class.

cdr3_aa: CASSLSGTESSYEQYF
cdr3_nt: TGTGCCAGCAGCTTATCCGGGACAGAGTCTTCCTACGAGCAGTACTTC
clone_size: NA
v_call: TRBV7-3
j_call: TRBJ2-7
d_call: TRBD1

cdr3_aa: CASSLVSGRAYEQYF
cdr3_nt: TGTGCCAGCAGCTTAGTTAGCGGGAGGGCCTACGAGCAGTACTTC
clone_size: NA
v_call: TRBV7-2
j_call: TRBJ2-7
d_call: TRBD2

cdr3_aa: CASSSPSGSTTDTQYF
cdr3_nt: TGTGCCAGCAGTTCACCTAGCGGGAGCACCACAGATACGCAGTATTTT
clone_size: NA
v_call: TRBV28
j_call: TRBJ2-3
d_call: TRBD2

cdr3_aa: CASSLDARTNTGELFF
cdr3_nt: TGTGCCAGCAGCTTGGACGCGCGGACGAACACCGGGGAGCTGTTTTTT
clone_size: NA
v_call: TRBV7-2
j_call: TRBJ2-2
d_call: NA

cdr3_aa: CSVEPGLRYNEQFF
cdr3_nt: TGCAGCGTTGAACCGGGGCTGAGATACAATGAGCAGTTCTTC
clone_size: NA
v_call: TRBV29-1
j_call: TRBJ2-1
d_call: NA

cdr3_aa: CASTTSGGADTQYF
cdr3_nt: TGTGCCAGTACTACTAGCGGGGGGGCAGATACGCAGTATTTT
clone_size: few
v_call: TRBV19
j_call: TRBJ2-3
d_call: TRBD2

cdr3_aa: CAISQTAYGYTF
cdr3_nt: TGTGCCATCAGTCAGACAGCCTATGGCTACACCTTC
clone_size: NA
v_call: TRBV10-3
j_call: TRBJ1-2
d_call: NA

cdr3_aa: CASSPASGAYEQYF
cdr3_nt: TGTGCCAGCAGCCCAGCTAGCGGGGCCTACGAGCAGTACTTC
clone_size: few
v_call: TRBV9
j_call: TRBJ2-7
d_call: TRBD2

cdr3_aa: CASSLSGRAASYNEQFF
cdr3_nt: TGTGCCAGCAGCTTAAGCGGGAGGGCGGCGTCCTACAATGAGCAGTTCTTC
clone_size: NA
v_call: TRBV5-4
j_call: TRBJ2-1
d_call: TRBD2

cdr3_aa: CASSYQAGVRETQYF
cdr3_nt: TGTGCCAGCAGTTATCAAGCGGGCGTCAGGGAGACCCAGTACTTC
clone_size: NA
v_call: TRBV6-5
j_call: TRBJ2-5
d_call: NA

cdr3_aa: CASSLRTRGGDNEQFF
cdr3_nt: TGCGCCAGCAGCCTTCGGACTCGAGGAGGGGACAATGAGCAGTTCTTC
clone_size: NA
v_call: TRBV5-1
j_call: TRBJ2-1
d_call: NA

cdr3_aa: CASSSRDIPYEQYF
cdr3_nt: TGCGCCAGCAGCTCACGGGACATCCCCTACGAGCAGTACTTC
clone_size: NA
v_call: TRBV5-1
j_call: TRBJ2-7
d_call: NA

cdr3_aa: CASSSLAGGHYEQYF
cdr3_nt: TGTGCCAGCAGCTCCCTAGCGGGAGGTCACTACGAGCAGTACTTC
clone_size: NA
v_call: TRBV7-2
j_call: TRBJ2-7
d_call: TRBD2

cdr3_aa: CASNRQDRDSYEQYF
cdr3_nt: TGTGCCAGCAATCGACAGGACAGAGACTCCTACGAGCAGTACTTC
clone_size: NA
v_call: TRBV6-6
j_call: TRBJ2-7
d_call: NA

cdr3_aa: CASSPAAEQFF
cdr3_nt: TGTGCCAGCAGCCCTGCCGCTGAGCAGTTCTTC
clone_size: few
v_call: TRBV11-2
j_call: TRBJ2-1
d_call: NA

cdr3_aa: CASSLREGLGGANVLTF
cdr3_nt: TGTGCCAGCAGTTTAAGGGAGGGTCTCGGTGGGGCCAACGTCCTGACTTTC
clone_size: NA
v_call: TRBV27
j_call: TRBJ2-6
d_call: TRBD2

cdr3_aa: CASSPGQGLNIQYF
cdr3_nt: TGCGCCAGCAGCCCAGGACAGGGTTTAAACATTCAGTACTTC
clone_size: NA
v_call: TRBV5-1
j_call: TRBJ2-4
d_call: TRBD1

cdr3_aa: CSAPGQLGYTF
cdr3_nt: TGCAGTGCGCCGGGACAGCTAGGCTACACCTTC
clone_size: NA
v_call: TRBV20-1
j_call: TRBJ1-2
d_call: TRBD1

cdr3_aa: CASSLGQGGGYEQYF
cdr3_nt: TGTGCCAGCAGTTTAGGGCAGGGAGGGGGTTACGAGCAGTACTTC
clone_size: NA
v_call: TRBV28
j_call: TRBJ2-7
d_call: NA

cdr3_aa: CASSQDSYLTVAETQYF
cdr3_nt: TGCGCCAGCAGCCAAGATTCGTACCTAACAGTCGCTGAAACCCAGTACTTC
clone_size: NA
v_call: TRBV4-3
j_call: TRBJ2-5
d_call: NA

cdr3_aa: CASSPEVLAGSSYEQYF
cdr3_nt: TGTGCCAGCAGCCCAGAAGTACTAGCGGGGAGCTCCTACGAGCAGTACTTC
clone_size: NA
v_call: TRBV5-4
j_call: TRBJ2-7
d_call: TRBD2

cdr3_aa: CASSLVPGMNEQFF
cdr3_nt: TGTGCCAGCAGCTTAGTTCCGGGAATGAATGAGCAGTTCTTC
clone_size: NA
v_call: TRBV7-9
j_call: TRBJ2-1
d_call: NA

cdr3_aa: CASSLSSGTYEQYF
cdr3_nt: TGTGCCAGCAGTTTGTCTAGCGGAACCTACGAGCAGTACTTC
clone_size: NA
v_call: TRBV27
j_call: TRBJ2-7
d_call: TRBD2

cdr3_aa: CASSLGAAGTNTEAFF
cdr3_nt: TGTGCCAGCAGCTTAGGTGCGGCAGGGACGAACACTGAAGCTTTCTTT
clone_size: NA
v_call: TRBV7-6
j_call: TRBJ1-1
d_call: NA

cdr3_aa: CASSTRDSFLNTEAFF
cdr3_nt: TGCGCCAGCAGCACCCGGGACAGCTTTTTGAACACTGAAGCTTTCTTT
clone_size: once
v_call: TRBV5-1
j_call: TRBJ1-1
d_call: TRBD1

cdr3_aa: CASSLNWGTGELFF
cdr3_nt: TGTGCCAGCAGCTTGAATTGGGGCACCGGGGAGCTGTTTTTT
clone_size: NA
v_call: TRBV5-4
j_call: TRBJ2-2
d_call: NA

cdr3_aa: CAISETGTDTQYF
cdr3_nt: TGTGCCATCAGTGAGACAGGCACAGATACGCAGTATTTT
clone_size: NA
v_call: TRBV10-3
j_call: TRBJ2-3
d_call: NA

cdr3_aa: CASSPGTSGNTIYF
cdr3_nt: TGTGCCAGCAGCCCCGGAACCTCTGGAAACACCATATATTTT
clone_size: NA
v_call: TRBV7-9
j_call: TRBJ1-3
d_call: NA

cdr3_aa: CASSLTGEGSNEQFF
cdr3_nt: TGTGCCAGCTCACTGACAGGGGAAGGATCCAATGAGCAGTTCTTC
clone_size: NA
v_call: TRBV18
j_call: TRBJ2-1
d_call: TRBD1

cdr3_aa: CASSQDLFGFSSEKLFF
cdr3_nt: TGTGCCAGCAGCCAAGATTTGTTTGGTTTTTCGTCCGAAAAACTGTTTTTT
clone_size: NA
v_call: TRBV4-2
j_call: TRBJ1-4
d_call: NA

cdr3_aa: CASSLATTPKAGGYTF
cdr3_nt: TGTGCCAGCAGCTTAGCGACAACACCAAAGGCGGGTGGCTACACCTTC
clone_size: NA
v_call: TRBV7-8
j_call: TRBJ1-2
d_call: NA

cdr3_aa: CASTGSGDSNQPQHF
cdr3_nt: TGTGCCTCCACAGGGTCGGGAGATAGCAATCAGCCCCAGCATTTT
clone_size: NA
v_call: TRBV30
j_call: TRBJ1-5
d_call: NA

cdr3_aa: CASSDPWTGGNYGYTF
cdr3_nt: TGTGCCAGTAGTGACCCTTGGACAGGGGGAAACTATGGCTACACCTTC
clone_size: once
v_call: TRBV19
j_call: TRBJ1-2
d_call: TRBD1

cdr3_aa: CASSFQGQNTEAFF
cdr3_nt: TGCGCCAGCAGCTTTCAGGGTCAGAACACTGAAGCTTTCTTT
clone_size: NA
v_call: TRBV5-1
j_call: TRBJ1-1
d_call: NA

cdr3_aa: CASTPGPTYEQYF
cdr3_nt: TGTGCCAGCACGCCGGGACCAACCTACGAGCAGTACTTC
clone_size: NA
v_call: TRBV6-5
j_call: TRBJ2-7
d_call: NA

cdr3_aa: CASSESGGRDEQYF
cdr3_nt: TGTGCCAGCAGCGAATCCGGGGGGCGGGACGAGCAGTACTTC
clone_size: once
v_call: TRBV7-9
j_call: TRBJ2-7
d_call: NA

cdr3_aa: CTSSQGERCDKNIQYF
cdr3_nt: TGCACCAGCAGCCAAGGTGAGCGCTGTGACAAAAACATTCAGTACTTC
clone_size: NA
v_call: TRBV1
j_call: TRBJ2-4
d_call: NA

cdr3_aa: CASSLGGVEGKQFF
cdr3_nt: TGTGCCAGCAGCTTAGGGGGGGTTGAGGGGAAGCAGTTCTTC
clone_size: once
v_call: TRBV7-2
j_call: TRBJ2-1
d_call: NA

cdr3_aa: CASSQAAQGKDEQYF
cdr3_nt: TGTGCCAGCAGCCAAGCGGCACAGGGCAAGGACGAGCAGTACTTC
clone_size: NA
v_call: TRBV4-2
j_call: TRBJ2-7
d_call: NA

cdr3_aa: CAISAGASWGYEQYF
cdr3_nt: TGTGCCATCAGCGCGGGGGCTTCCTGGGGCTACGAGCAGTACTTC
clone_size: NA
v_call: TRBV10-3
j_call: TRBJ2-7
d_call: NA

cdr3_aa: CAWSTPLLAGYSNEQFF
cdr3_nt: TGTGCCTGGAGTACCCCTCTACTAGCGGGGTACAGTAATGAGCAGTTCTTC
clone_size: once
v_call: TRBV30
j_call: TRBJ2-1
d_call: TRBD2

cdr3_aa: CAWSVAGEAQYF
cdr3_nt: TGTGCCTGGAGCGTAGCGGGAGAGGCCCAGTACTTC
clone_size: NA
v_call: TRBV30
j_call: TRBJ2-5
d_call: TRBD2

cdr3_aa: CASKAPDTQYF
cdr3_nt: TGTGCCAGTAAGGCCCCAGATACGCAGTATTTT
clone_size: NA
v_call: TRBV19
j_call: TRBJ2-3
d_call: NA

cdr3_aa: CASSLGAGGDNEQFF
cdr3_nt: TGCGCCAGCAGCTTGGGGGCGGGAGGGGACAATGAGCAGTTCTTC
clone_size: NA
v_call: TRBV5-1
j_call: TRBJ2-1
d_call: TRBD2

cdr3_aa: CASSLSRDRETQYF
cdr3_nt: TGCGCCAGCAGCTTGTCCCGGGACAGGGAAACCCAGTACTTC
clone_size: NA
v_call: TRBV5-1
j_call: TRBJ2-5
d_call: TRBD1

cdr3_aa: CASSLETSSYEQYF
cdr3_nt: TGTGCCAGCAGCTTAGAGACTAGCAGCTACGAGCAGTACTTC
clone_size: NA
v_call: TRBV7-9
j_call: TRBJ2-7
d_call: TRBD2

cdr3_aa: CASSLAGSNTGELFF
cdr3_nt: TGTGCCAGCAGCTTGGCCGGGTCGAACACCGGGGAGCTGTTTTTT
clone_size: NA
v_call: TRBV11-2
j_call: TRBJ2-2
d_call: NA

cdr3_aa: CARSLALARFPNEQFF
cdr3_nt: TGTGCCAGAAGCTTGGCCTTAGCGCGCTTCCCCAATGAGCAGTTCTTC
clone_size: NA
v_call: TRBV5-3
j_call: TRBJ2-1
d_call: NA

cdr3_aa: CASSYSTDTQYF
cdr3_nt: TGTGCCAGCAGTTACAGCACAGATACGCAGTATTTT
clone_size: once
v_call: TRBV2
j_call: TRBJ2-3
d_call: NA

cdr3_aa: CALRTGADTQYF
cdr3_nt: TGTGCCTTAAGGACAGGGGCAGATACGCAGTATTTT
clone_size: NA
v_call: TRBV7-9
j_call: TRBJ2-3
d_call: TRBD1

cdr3_aa: CASSTGQGISYEQYF
cdr3_nt: TGTGCCAGTAGTACGGGACAGGGGATTTCCTACGAGCAGTACTTC
clone_size: NA
v_call: TRBV19
j_call: TRBJ2-7
d_call: TRBD1

cdr3_aa: CASSLGRTGRNGYTF
cdr3_nt: TGTGCCAGCAGCTTGGGTCGGACAGGGAGAAATGGCTACACCTTC
clone_size: NA
v_call: TRBV5-5
j_call: TRBJ1-2
d_call: TRBD1

cdr3_aa: CASRTGVGETQYF
cdr3_nt: TGTGCCAGCAGGACAGGGGTGGGGGAGACCCAGTACTTC
clone_size: NA
v_call: TRBV2
j_call: TRBJ2-5
d_call: TRBD1

cdr3_aa: CAWSVSQGASGYTF
cdr3_nt: TGTGCCTGGAGTGTATCCCAGGGGGCTAGTGGCTACACCTTC
clone_size: NA
v_call: TRBV30
j_call: TRBJ1-2
d_call: TRBD1

cdr3_aa: CASSAPGQGNEKLFF
cdr3_nt: TGTGCCAGCAGCGCGCCGGGACAGGGGAATGAAAAACTGTTTTTT
clone_size: NA
v_call: TRBV11-1
j_call: TRBJ1-4
d_call: TRBD1

cdr3_aa: CASSSGTGGLEGYTF
cdr3_nt: TGTGCCAGCAGTTCCGGGACAGGGGGCCTTGAGGGCTACACCTTC
clone_size: NA
v_call: TRBV6-4
j_call: TRBJ1-2
d_call: TRBD1

cdr3_aa: CASNPPSGSYNEQFF
cdr3_nt: TGTGCCAGCAACCCCCCTAGCGGCTCCTACAATGAGCAGTTCTTC
clone_size: NA
v_call: TRBV7-2
j_call: TRBJ2-1
d_call: TRBD2